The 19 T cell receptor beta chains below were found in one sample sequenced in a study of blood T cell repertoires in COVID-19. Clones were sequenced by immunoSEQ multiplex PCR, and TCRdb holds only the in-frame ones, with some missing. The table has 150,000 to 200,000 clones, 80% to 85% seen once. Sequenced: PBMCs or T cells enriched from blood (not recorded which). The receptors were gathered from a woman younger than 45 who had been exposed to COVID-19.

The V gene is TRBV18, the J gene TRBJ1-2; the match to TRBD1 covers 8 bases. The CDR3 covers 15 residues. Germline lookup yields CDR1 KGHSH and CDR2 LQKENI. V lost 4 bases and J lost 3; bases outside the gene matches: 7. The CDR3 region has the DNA TGTGCCAGCTCACTTTCGACAGGGGCGGACTATGGCTACACCTTC. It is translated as CASSLSTGADYGYTF.

In DNA form, the CDR3 reads TGTGCCAGCAGTGAATATCGGGGGGTCCACACTGAAGCTTTCTTT. This codes for CASSEYRGVHTEAFF. The chain couples TRBV25-1 to TRBJ1-1; possible D gene TRBD1, 5 bases. CDR3 length: 15 amino acids. Per the germline V gene, CDR1 is MGHDK and CDR2 is SYGVNS. Trimming pared 0 bases from V and 3 bases from J, leaving 11 bases between.

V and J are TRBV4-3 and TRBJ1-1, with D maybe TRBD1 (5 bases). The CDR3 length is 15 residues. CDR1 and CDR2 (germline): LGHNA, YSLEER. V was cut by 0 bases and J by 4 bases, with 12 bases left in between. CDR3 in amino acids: CASSQDFGGSTEAFF. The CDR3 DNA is TGCGCCAGCAGCCAAGACTTCGGGGGGAGCACTGAAGCTTTCTTT.

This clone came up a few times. The CDR3 DNA sequence: TGTGCCAGCAGTCGCGGAGATTTGCACACAGATACGCAGTATTTT. This gives the protein CASSRGDLHTDTQYF. J is TRBJ2-3 and V is TRBV7-3; no reliable D call. The CDR3 has 15 amino acids. In germline, CDR1 is SGHTA, CDR2 FQGTGA. V gave up 6 bases and J gave up 2 bases, with 15 bases separating them.

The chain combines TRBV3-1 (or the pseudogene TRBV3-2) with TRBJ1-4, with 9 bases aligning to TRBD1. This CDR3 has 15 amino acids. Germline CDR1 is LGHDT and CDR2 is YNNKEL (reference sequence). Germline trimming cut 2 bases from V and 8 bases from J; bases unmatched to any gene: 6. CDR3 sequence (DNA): TGTGCCAGCAGCCAAAACCGGGACAGGGACGAAAAACTGTTTTTT. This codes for CASSQNRDRDEKLFF.

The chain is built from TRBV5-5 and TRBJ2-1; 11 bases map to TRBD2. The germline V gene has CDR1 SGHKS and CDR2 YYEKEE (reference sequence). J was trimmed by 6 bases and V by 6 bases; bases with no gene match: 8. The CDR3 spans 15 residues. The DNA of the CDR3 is TGTGCCAGCACCCTACTAGCGGGGGCTTCCAATGAGCAGTTCTTC. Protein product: CASTLLAGASNEQFF.

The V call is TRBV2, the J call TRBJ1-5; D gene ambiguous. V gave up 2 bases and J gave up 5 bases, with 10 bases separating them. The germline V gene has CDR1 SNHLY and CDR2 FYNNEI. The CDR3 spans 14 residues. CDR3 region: CASSESPRDQPQHF. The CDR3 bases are TGTGCCAGCAGTGAAAGCCCAAGAGATCAGCCCCAGCATTTT. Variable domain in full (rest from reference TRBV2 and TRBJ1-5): EPEVTQTPSHQVTQMGQEVILRCVPISNHLYFYWYRQILGQKVEFLVSFYNNEISEKSEIFDDQFSVERPDGSNFTLKIRSTKLEDSAMYFCASSESPRDQPQHFGDGTRLSIL.

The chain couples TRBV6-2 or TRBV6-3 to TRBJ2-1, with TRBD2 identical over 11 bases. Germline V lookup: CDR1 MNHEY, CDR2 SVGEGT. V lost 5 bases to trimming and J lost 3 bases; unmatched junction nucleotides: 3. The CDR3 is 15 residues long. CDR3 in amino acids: CASSGTSGGYNEQFF. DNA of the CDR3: TGTGCCAGCAGTGGCACTAGCGGGGGCTACAATGAGCAGTTCTTC.

CDR3: CASSAEPGHVYEQYF. In DNA, the CDR3 is TGCGCCAGCAGCGCGGAGCCGGGACACGTCTACGAGCAGTACTTC. V gene TRBV5-1 combines with J gene TRBJ2-7; D possibly corresponds to TRBD1 (6 bases). Trimming left V 4 bases short and J 3 bases short, with 17 bases between. Germline CDR1 SGHRS, CDR2 YFSETQ. This CDR3 is 15 amino acids long. Based on the CDR3 plus reference TRBV5-1 and TRBJ2-7, the full variable domain is KAGVTQTPRYLIKTRGQQVTLSCSPISGHRSVSWYQQTPGQGLQFLFEYFSETQRNKGNFPGRFSGRQFSNSRSEMNVSTLELGDSALYLCASSAEPGHVYEQYFGPGTRLTVT.

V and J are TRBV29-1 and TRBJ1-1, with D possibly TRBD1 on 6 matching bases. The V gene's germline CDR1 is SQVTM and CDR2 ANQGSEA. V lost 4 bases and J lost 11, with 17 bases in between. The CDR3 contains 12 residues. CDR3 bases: TGCAGCGTTGTAAGTGGACAGCTCGGGGCTTTCTTT. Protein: CSVVSGQLGAFF.

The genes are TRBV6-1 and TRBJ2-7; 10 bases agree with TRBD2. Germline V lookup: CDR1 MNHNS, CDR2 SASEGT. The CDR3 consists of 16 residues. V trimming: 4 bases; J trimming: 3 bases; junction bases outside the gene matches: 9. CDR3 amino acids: CASSVPGLALSYEQYF. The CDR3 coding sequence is TGTGCCAGCAGTGTACCGGGACTAGCGTTGAGCTACGAGCAGTACTTC.

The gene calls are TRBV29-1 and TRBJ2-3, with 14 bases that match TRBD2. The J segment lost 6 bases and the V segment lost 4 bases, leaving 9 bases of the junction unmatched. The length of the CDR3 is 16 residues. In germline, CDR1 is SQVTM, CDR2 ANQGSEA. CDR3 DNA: TGCAGCGTTGCCGGGACTAGCGGGGGACAGGGGGATACGCAGTATTTT. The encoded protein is CSVAGTSGGQGDTQYF.

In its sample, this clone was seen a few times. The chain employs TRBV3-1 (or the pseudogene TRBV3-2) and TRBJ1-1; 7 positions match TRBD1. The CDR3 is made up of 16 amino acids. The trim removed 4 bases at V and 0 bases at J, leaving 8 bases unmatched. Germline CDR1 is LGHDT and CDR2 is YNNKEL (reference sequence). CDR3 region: CASSPSGDSLNTEAFF. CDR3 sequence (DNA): TGTGCCAGCAGCCCATCGGGGGACAGCCTGAACACTGAAGCTTTCTTT.

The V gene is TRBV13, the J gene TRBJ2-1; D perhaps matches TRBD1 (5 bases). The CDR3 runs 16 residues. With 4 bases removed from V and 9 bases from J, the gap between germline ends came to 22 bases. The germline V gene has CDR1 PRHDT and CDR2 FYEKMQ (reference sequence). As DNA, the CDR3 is TGTGCCAGCAGCTCACGCTACCGGCCAGGGCGTGGTGAGCAGTTCTTC. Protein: CASSSRYRPGRGEQFF.

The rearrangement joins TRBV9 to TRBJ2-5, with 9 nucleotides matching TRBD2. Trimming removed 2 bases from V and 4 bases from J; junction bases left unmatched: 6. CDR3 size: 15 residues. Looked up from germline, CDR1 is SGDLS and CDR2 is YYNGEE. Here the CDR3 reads CASSVSSGAGETQYF. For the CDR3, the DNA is TGTGCCAGCAGCGTTTCTAGCGGGGCGGGAGAGACCCAGTACTTC.

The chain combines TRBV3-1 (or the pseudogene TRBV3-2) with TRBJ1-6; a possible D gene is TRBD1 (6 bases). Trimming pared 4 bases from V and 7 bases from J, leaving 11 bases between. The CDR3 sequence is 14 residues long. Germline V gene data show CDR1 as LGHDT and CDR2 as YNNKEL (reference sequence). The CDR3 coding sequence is TGTGCCAGCAGCCGTAGGGGGTCCAATTCACCCCTCCACTTT. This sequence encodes CASSRRGSNSPLHF.

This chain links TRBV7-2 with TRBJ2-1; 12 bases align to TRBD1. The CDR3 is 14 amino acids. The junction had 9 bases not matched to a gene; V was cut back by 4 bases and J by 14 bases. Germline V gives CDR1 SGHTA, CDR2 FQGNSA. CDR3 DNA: TGTGCCAGCAGCTACGGGACAGGGGGCTCGATGGAGTTCTTC. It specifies CASSYGTGGSMEFF. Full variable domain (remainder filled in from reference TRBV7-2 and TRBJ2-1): GAGVSQSPSNKVTEKGKDVELRCDPISGHTALYWYRQSLGQGLEFLIYFQGNSAPDKSGLPSDRFSAERTGGSVSTLTIQRTQQEDSAVYLCASSYGTGGSMEFFGPGTRLTVL.

CDR3 loop: CASSLAGTEAFF. CDR3 DNA: TGTGCCAGCAGTTTAGCCGGCACTGAAGCTTTCTTT. This rearrangement joins TRBV27 to TRBJ1-1, with D unclear. V lost 2 bases and J lost 4, with 5 bases in between. The CDR3 consists of 12 residues. CDR1 MNHEY and CDR2 SMNVEV come from the germline V gene (reference sequence).

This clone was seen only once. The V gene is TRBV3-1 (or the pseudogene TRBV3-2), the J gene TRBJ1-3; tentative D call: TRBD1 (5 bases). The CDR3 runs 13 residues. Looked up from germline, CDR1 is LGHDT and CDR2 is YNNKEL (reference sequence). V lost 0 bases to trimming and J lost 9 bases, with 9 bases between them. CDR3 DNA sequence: TGTGCCAGCAGCCAAGAGGGGGGAGGCACCATATATTTT. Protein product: CASSQEGGGTIYF.